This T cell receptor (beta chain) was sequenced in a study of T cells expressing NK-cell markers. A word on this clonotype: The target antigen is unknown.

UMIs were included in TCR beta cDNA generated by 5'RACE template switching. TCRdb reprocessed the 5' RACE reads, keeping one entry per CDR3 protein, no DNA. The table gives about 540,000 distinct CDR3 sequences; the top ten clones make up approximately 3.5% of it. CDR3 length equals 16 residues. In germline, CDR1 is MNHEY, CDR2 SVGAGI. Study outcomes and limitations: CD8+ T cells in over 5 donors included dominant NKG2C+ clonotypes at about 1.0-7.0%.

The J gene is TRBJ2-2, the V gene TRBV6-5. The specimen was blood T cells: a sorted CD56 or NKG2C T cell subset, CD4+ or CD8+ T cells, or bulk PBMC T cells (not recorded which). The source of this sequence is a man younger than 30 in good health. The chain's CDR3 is CASSYSAQQNTGELFF.